Included here is one T cell receptor beta chain sequence, with context. Its specificity is not known. The data are from a study of T cell repertoires in cytomegalovirus infection. Study-wide context: Recently identified HLA-C-restricted CMV epitopes were used, and well-studied HLA-B-restricted CMV epitopes were used as well. The public TCR beta signatures pointed to both CMV infection and matching HLA type. Notes on the study in general: In two of eight donors, the top clonotype was HLA-C-restricted CMV-specific.

CDR1 and CDR2 from the germline V gene are LNHDA and SQIVND (reference sequence). The CDR3 covers 14 residues. Trimming cost V 6 bases and J 0 bases, with 9 bases left between them. TCRdb re-derived calls from the reads in MiXCR, one entry per CDR3 protein. The data show nearly 700,000 distinct CDR3 sequences, about 30% seen once. The input for sequencing was cultured PBMCs, taken from culture after CMV antigen stimulation. The chain couples TRBV19 to TRBJ1-3; no definite D call. The clonotype originates from a human donor in good health (CMV status not recorded). Some clones in this sample may be carry-over from other donors' samples. CDR3 sequence: CASREANSGNTIYF. The DNA of the CDR3 is TGTGCCAGTAGAGAAGCTAACTCTGGAAACACCATATATTTT.